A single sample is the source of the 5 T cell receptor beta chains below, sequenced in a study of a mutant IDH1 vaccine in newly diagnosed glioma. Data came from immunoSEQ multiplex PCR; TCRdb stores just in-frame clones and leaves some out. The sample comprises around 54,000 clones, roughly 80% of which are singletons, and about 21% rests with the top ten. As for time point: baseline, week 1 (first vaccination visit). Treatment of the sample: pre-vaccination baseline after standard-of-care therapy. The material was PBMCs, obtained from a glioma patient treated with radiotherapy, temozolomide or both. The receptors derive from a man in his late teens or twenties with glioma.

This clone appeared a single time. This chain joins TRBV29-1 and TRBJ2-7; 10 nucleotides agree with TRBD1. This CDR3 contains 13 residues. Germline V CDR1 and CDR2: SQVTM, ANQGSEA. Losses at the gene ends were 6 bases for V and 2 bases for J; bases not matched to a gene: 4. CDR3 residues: CSVADRGAYEQYF. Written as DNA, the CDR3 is TGCAGCGTCGCGGACAGGGGGGCCTACGAGCAGTACTTC.

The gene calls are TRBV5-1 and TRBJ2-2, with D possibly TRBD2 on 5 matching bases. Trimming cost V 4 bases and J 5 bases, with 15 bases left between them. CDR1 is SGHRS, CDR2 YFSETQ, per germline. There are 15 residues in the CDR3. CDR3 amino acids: CASSPGNRKTGELFF. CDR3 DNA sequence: TGCGCCAGCAGCCCCGGGAATCGTAAAACCGGGGAGCTGTTTTTT.

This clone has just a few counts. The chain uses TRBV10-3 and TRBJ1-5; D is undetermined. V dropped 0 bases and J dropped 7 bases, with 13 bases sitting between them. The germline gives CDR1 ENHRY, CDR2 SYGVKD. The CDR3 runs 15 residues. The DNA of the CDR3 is TGTGCCATCAGTGAGTCCGGGAGAGGGAGGCAGCCCCAGCATTTT. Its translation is CAISESGRGRQPQHF.

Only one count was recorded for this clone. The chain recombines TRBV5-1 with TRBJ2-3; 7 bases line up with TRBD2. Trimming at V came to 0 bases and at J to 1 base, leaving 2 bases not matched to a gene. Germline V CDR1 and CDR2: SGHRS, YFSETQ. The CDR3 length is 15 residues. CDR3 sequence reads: CASSLAAGGTDTQYF. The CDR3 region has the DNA TGCGCCAGCAGCTTGGCGGCGGGAGGCACAGATACGCAGTATTTT.

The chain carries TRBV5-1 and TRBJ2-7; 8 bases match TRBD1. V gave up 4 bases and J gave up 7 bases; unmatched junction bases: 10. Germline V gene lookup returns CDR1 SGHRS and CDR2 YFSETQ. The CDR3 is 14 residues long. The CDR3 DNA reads TGCGCCAGCAGCGAGCAGGGGGCCCGTTTTGAGCAGTACTTC. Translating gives CASSEQGARFEQYF.